This T cell receptor (beta chain) derives from a study of PD-1 blockade in mismatch repair-deficient tumors. At the level of the study: Patients had eleven to twelve mismatch repair-deficient cancer types and were previously treated and progressing.

Every patient had mismatch repair deficiency by PCR or immunohistochemistry. TCR sequencing covered a few patients who responded to pembrolizumab. The method was immunoSEQ multiplex PCR; TCRdb's version includes in-frame clones alone and lacks a portion of them. The sample holds over 100,000 clones, about 74% seen once. The germline V and J ends were trimmed by 1 base and 0 bases, with 19 bases remaining between them. Germline V gives CDR1 MGHRA, CDR2 YSYEKL. The CDR3 is made up of 19 amino acids. Regarding this clone: Its specificity is unknown.

Study results and limitations: Tumor-resident clones, often absent from pretreatment blood, expanded after pembrolizumab and then contracted.

The rearrangement uses TRBV4-1 and TRBJ1-3; D remains unclear. The receptor was derived from an adult with mismatch repair-deficient cancer. The starting material was peripheral blood, obtained roughly 60 weeks after starting pembrolizumab. The CDR3 protein is CASSQGALGRITSGNTIYF. The CDR3 DNA reads TGCGCCAGCAGCCAAGGGGCTCTGGGGAGGATTACCTCTGGAAACACCATATATTTT.